This T cell receptor beta chain was observed in a study of blood T cell repertoires in COVID-19 (dated by TCRdb to the early 2020s). At the level of the whole study: The collaborator samples originated in the United States, Italy and Spain and spanned the acute and convalescent phases of COVID-19. The prospective study material was composed of cDNA or gDNA derived from T cells, B-cell-depleted T cells, or PBMCs. The dataset comprised deeply sampled blood TCRbeta repertoires from subjects exposed to, actively infected with, or recovered from COVID-19. A freely available public database, intended as a resource for researchers studying the immune response to SARS-CoV-2, is where the repertoires were released. The samples were drawn from the first 160 participants of the ongoing ImmuneRACE study and from more than 1,000 subjects provided by 6 global collaborators. The sample metadata nearly always contained a de-identified subject ID, COVID-19 status, age in years and sex. Where available, HLA class I and class II types were taken from metadata supplied by the sample provider and were not determined by assay-based typing.

Here is what the overall study found, with its caveats: The amount of clinical and demographic metadata varied by source and participant and was provided uncurated.

TCRbeta CDR3 regions were amplified from genomic DNA by means of the immunoSEQ Assay, a bias-controlled multiplex PCR. The authors' analysis ran thus. The number of nucleated cells in each sample was estimated from the amplification of reference gene primers within the assay. To quantify the absolute abundance of each unique TCRbeta CDR3 rearrangement, sequence reads were collapsed and filtered. Productive Simpson clonality was computed per sample as the square root of Simpson's diversity index over productive rearrangements. TCRdb retrieved this table from immuneACCESS and kept in-frame rearrangements only. Not all clones are present; in checked studies, unresolved V genes account for under half, and no reason is known for the remainder. The DNA was the basis for D and trimming; V, J and clone size are from that table. The sample includes 55,000 to 75,000 clones, with roughly nine tenths observed a single time. Approximately 1.5% of the sample is held by the ten biggest clonotypes.

A distance of 9 bases separates the germline ends of V and J, which lose 2 bases and 0 bases respectively. Including the terminal cysteine and phenylalanine, the CDR3 comprises 15 residues. CDR3 DNA only is kept here, 45 bases in frame from base 1. The germline V gene provides CDR1 SGHRS and CDR2 YFSETQ. Collaborating institutions collected whole blood in K2EDTA tubes following their own protocols. For TCRbeta analysis, collaborators shipped samples in one of three forms: frozen whole blood, isolated PBMCs, or DNA extracted from either of those sample types. Of note for this clone: The clone's antigen remains unknown. No per-base quality is available; no much larger clone lies one base away.

The V gene is TRBV5-1 and the J gene is TRBJ1-3; the D gene is not confidently resolved. The clonotype was recovered from a man between 60 and 75 years old with acute or convalescent COVID-19. The sample consisted of peripheral blood. The DNA sequence is TGCGCCAGCAGCTTCGGGTCACCCTCTGGAAACACCATATATTTT. This translates into CASSFGSPSGNTIYF.